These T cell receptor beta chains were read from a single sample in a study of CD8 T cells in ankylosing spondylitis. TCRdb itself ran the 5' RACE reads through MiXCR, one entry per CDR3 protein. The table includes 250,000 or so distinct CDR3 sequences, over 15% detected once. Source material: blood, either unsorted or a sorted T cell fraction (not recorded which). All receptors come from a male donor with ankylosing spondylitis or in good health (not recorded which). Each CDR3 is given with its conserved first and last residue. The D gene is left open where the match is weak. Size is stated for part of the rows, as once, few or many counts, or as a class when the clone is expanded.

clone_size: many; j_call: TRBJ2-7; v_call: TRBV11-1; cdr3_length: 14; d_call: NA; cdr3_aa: CASSLEAGSYEQYF; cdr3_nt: TGTGCCAGCAGCTTAGAGGCAGGCTCCTACGAGCAGTACTTC
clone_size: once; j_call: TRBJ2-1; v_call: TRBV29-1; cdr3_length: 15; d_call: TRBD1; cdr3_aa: CSAPNTGVGSGEQFF; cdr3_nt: TGCAGCGCCCCGAATACAGGGGTTGGGAGCGGTGAGCAGTTCTTC
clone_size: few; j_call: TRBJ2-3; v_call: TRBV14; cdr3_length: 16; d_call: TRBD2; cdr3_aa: CASSQDWLAGGDTQYF; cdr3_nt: TGTGCCAGCAGCCAAGATTGGCTAGCGGGAGGAGATACGCAGTATTTT
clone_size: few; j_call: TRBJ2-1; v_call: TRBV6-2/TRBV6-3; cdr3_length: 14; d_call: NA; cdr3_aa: CASSYSEGKVEQFF; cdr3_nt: TGTGCCAGCAGTTACTCTGAGGGTAAGGTTGAGCAGTTCTTC
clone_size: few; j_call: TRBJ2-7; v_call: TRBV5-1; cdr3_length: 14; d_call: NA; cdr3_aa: CASSLDSGGWEQYF; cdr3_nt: TGCGCCAGCAGCTTGGATAGCGGTGGGTGGGAGCAGTACTTC
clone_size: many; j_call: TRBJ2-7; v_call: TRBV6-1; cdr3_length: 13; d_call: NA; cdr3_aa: CASSQGLSYEQYF; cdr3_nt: TGTGCCAGCAGTCAAGGACTTAGCTACGAGCAGTACTTC
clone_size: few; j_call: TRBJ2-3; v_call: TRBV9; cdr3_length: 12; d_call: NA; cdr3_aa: CASSVDPNTQYF; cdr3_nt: TGTGCCAGCAGCGTAGACCCGAATACGCAGTATTTT
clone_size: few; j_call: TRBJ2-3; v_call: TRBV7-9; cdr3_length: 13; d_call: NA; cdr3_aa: CASSIVAADTQYF; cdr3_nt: TGTGCCAGCAGCATAGTGGCCGCAGATACGCAGTATTTT
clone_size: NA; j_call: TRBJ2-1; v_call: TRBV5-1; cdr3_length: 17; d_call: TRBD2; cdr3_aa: CASSGVRLSLAGDEQFF; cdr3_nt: TGCGCCAGCAGCGGGGTAAGGCTGTCCCTAGCGGGAGACGAGCAGTTCTTC
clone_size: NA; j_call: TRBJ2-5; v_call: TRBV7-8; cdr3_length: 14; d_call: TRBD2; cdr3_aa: CASSLAGGFETQYF; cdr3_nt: TGTGCCAGCAGCTTAGCCGGGGGGTTCGAGACCCAGTACTTC
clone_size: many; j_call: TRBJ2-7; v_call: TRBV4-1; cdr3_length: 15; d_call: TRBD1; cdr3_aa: CASSLRDRGTYEQYF; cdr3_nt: TGCGCCAGCAGCCTCCGGGACAGGGGTACTTACGAGCAGTACTTC
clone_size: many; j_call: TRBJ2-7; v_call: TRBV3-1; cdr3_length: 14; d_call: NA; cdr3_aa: CASSPGLADYEQYF; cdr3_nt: TGTGCCAGCAGCCCGGGACTCGCAGACTACGAGCAGTACTTC
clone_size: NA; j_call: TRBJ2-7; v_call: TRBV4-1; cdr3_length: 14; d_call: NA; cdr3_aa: CASSQGGLANEQYF; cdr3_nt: TGCGCCAGCAGCCAAGGCGGCCTAGCGAACGAGCAGTACTTC
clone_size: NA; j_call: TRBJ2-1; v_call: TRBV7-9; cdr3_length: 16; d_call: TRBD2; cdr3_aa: CASSPPTSGDYNEQFF; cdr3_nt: TGTGCCAGCAGCCCTCCGACTAGCGGAGATTACAATGAGCAGTTCTTC
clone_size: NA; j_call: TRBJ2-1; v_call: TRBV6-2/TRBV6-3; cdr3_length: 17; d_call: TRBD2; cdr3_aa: CASTNVGGRAVYNEQFF; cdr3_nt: TGTGCCAGCACCAACGTGGGAGGGAGGGCCGTCTACAATGAGCAGTTCTTC
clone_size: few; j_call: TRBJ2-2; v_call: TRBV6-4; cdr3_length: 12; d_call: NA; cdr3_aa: CASDSGTGELFF; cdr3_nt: TGTGCCAGCGACTCAGGGACCGGGGAGCTGTTTTTT
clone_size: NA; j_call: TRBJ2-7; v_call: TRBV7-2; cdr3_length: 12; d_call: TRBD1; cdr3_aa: CASSRQGYEQYF; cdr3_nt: TGTGCCAGCAGCCGACAGGGCTACGAGCAGTACTTC
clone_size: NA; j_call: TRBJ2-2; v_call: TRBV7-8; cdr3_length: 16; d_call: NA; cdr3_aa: CASSLADWVNTGELFF; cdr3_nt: TGTGCCAGCAGCTTAGCGGACTGGGTAAACACCGGGGAGCTGTTTTTT
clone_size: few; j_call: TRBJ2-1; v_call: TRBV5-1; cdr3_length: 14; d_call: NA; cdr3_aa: CASSFSGVWNEQFF; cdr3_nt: TGCGCCAGCAGCTTTTCGGGAGTGTGGAATGAGCAGTTCTTC
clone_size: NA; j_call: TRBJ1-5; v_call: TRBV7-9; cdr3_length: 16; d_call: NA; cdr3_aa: CASSSWKGTGNQPQHF; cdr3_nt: TGTGCCAGCAGCTCTTGGAAGGGGACGGGGAATCAGCCCCAGCATTTT
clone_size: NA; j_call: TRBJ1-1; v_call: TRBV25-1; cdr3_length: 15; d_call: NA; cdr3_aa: CASSGPQEPNTEAFF; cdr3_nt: TGTGCCAGCAGTGGTCCACAGGAACCGAACACTGAAGCTTTCTTT
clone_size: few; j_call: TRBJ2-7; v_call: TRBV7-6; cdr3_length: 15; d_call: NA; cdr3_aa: CASSLGYGSSYEQYF; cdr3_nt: TGTGCCAGCAGCTTGGGGTACGGGAGCTCCTACGAGCAGTACTTC
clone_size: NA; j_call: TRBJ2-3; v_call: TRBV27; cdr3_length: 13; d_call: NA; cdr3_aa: CASSSWTTDTQYF; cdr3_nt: TGTGCCAGCAGTTCATGGACTACAGATACGCAGTATTTT
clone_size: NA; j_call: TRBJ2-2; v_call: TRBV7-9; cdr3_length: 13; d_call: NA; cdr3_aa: CASSQTDTGELFF; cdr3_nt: TGTGCCAGCAGCCAGACAGACACCGGGGAGCTGTTTTTT
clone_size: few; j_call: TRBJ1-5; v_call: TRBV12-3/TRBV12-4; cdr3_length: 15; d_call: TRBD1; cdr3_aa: CASSLGTGRNQPQHF; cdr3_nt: TGTGCCAGCAGTTTGGGGACAGGGCGCAATCAGCCCCAGCATTTT
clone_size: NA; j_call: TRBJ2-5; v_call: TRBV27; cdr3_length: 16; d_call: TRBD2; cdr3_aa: CASSSGTSNQQETQYF; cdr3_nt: TGTGCCAGCAGTTCGGGGACTAGTAACCAACAAGAGACCCAGTACTTC